This passage covers 13 T cell receptor beta chains from one sample sequenced in a study of OX40 agonist ivuxolimab in advanced cancers. TCRdb's table, derived via immunoSEQ multiplex PCR, lists solely in-frame clones and lacks some. In the table there are more than 75,000 clones, 80% to 85% of which are singletons. This material consisted of CD4+ or CD8+ T cells sorted from blood, taken in a trial of the OX40 agonist ivuxolimab. The source of these receptors is an adult with an advanced solid tumor such as melanoma, head and neck, liver or kidney cancer.

The rearrangement joins TRBV7-9 to TRBJ2-7; maybe TRBD1 (5 bases). The CDR3 extends over 15 amino acids. The germline CDR1 and CDR2 sequences are SEHNR and FQNEAQ (reference sequence). Trimming pared 3 bases from V and 0 bases from J, leaving 12 bases between. The CDR3 here is CASSFGAMSSYEQYV. CDR3 nucleotides: TGTGCCAGCAGCTTTGGGGCCATGAGCTCCTACGAGCAGTACGTC.

The genes are TRBV4-2 and TRBJ1-3, with D possibly matching TRBD1 (5 bases). Germline CDR1 LGHNA, CDR2 YNFKEQ. V gave up 0 bases and J gave up 4 bases, with 10 bases separating them. This CDR3 spans 15 amino acids. Here the CDR3 reads CASSQDRGGGNTIYF. In DNA, the CDR3 is TGTGCCAGCAGCCAAGATCGGGGGGGAGGAAACACCATATATTTT.

The chain recombines TRBV5-4 with TRBJ2-3; the match to TRBD2 covers 8 bases. The V gene's germline CDR1 is SGHNT and CDR2 YYREEE (reference sequence). V lost 1 base and J lost 5; bases outside the gene matches: 9. The CDR3 spans 16 residues. The CDR3: CASSLLSGGPGDTQYF. The CDR3 coding sequence is TGTGCCAGCAGCTTGCTCTCGGGGGGGCCTGGAGATACGCAGTATTTT.

V gene TRBV5-5 combines with J gene TRBJ1-1; D is unclear. V shed 4 bases and J shed 1 base, with 14 bases lying between them. From germline, CDR1 is SGHKS and CDR2 YYEKEE (reference sequence). This CDR3 is built from 15 residues. The CDR3 loop is CASSGWTSGNTEAFF. The CDR3, as DNA: TGTGCCAGCAGCGGATGGACGTCGGGGAACACTGAAGCTTTCTTT.

This sequence joins TRBV28 and TRBJ2-7; D may match TRBD1 or TRBD2 (5 bases each). The CDR3 consists of 16 residues. V was pared by 2 bases and J by 3 bases, with 17 bases between. Germline loops: CDR1 MDHEN, CDR2 SYDVKM. CDR3 amino acids: CASSLPSGTRGYEQYF. The CDR3 region has the DNA TGTGCCAGCAGTTTACCATCCGGGACGAGAGGCTACGAGCAGTACTTC.

The chain couples TRBV2 to TRBJ1-6; 8 bases map to TRBD1. In germline, CDR1 is SNHLY, CDR2 FYNNEI. After removal of 6 bases from V and 11 bases from J, the junction contained 15 bases not matched to a gene. There are 16 residues in the CDR3. As DNA, the CDR3 is TGTGCCAGCAGCTCTGAGGCGGCGAACAGGGGGGCACCCCTCCACTTT. It yields the protein CASSSEAANRGAPLHF.

The V and J genes are TRBV5-4 and TRBJ2-6; the D gene is possibly TRBD1 (6 bases). CDR3 size: 16 residues. With 5 bases removed from V and 2 bases from J, the gap between germline ends came to 14 bases. The germline CDR1 and CDR2 sequences are SGHNT and YYREEE (reference sequence). The CDR3, as DNA: TGTGCCAGCAGAGGTGACAGGATGCCTGGGGCCAACGTCCTGACTTTC. Translation gives CASRGDRMPGANVLTF.

This chain uses TRBV6-1 with TRBJ2-4, with TRBD1 as a possible D gene (7 bases). Germline CDR1 MNHNS, CDR2 SASEGT. Trimming shortened V by 5 bases and J by 7 bases, and 15 bases separated the two germline ends. CDR3 size: 14 residues. As DNA, the CDR3 is TGTGCCAGCAGTCCCGGGACAGCGGGCAACATTCAGTACTTC. Its translation: CASSPGTAGNIQYF.

The rearrangement links TRBV7-3 to TRBJ2-1; 9 positions agree with TRBD2. J gave up 4 bases and V 6 bases, and 7 bases lay outside the gene matches. This CDR3 has 15 amino acids. CDR1 is SGHTA, CDR2 FQGTGA, per germline. The CDR3 protein is CASSNSGGGYNEQFF. CDR3 sequence (DNA): TGTGCCAGCAGTAATAGCGGGGGTGGGTACAATGAGCAGTTCTTC.

The V call is TRBV2, the J call TRBJ2-5, with 12 bases lining up with TRBD2. The CDR3 runs to 14 residues. The V gene's germline CDR1 is SNHLY and CDR2 FYNNEI. V was clipped by 6 bases and J by 8 bases; unmatched bases: 7. CDR3 sequence reads: CASRETSGGRTQYF. CDR3 nucleotides: TGTGCCAGCAGAGAGACTAGCGGGGGCCGTACCCAGTACTTC. Full variable domain (outside the CDR3, taken from reference TRBV2 and TRBJ2-5): EPEVTQTPSHQVTQMGQEVILRCVPISNHLYFYWYRQILGQKVEFLVSFYNNEISEKSEIFDDQFSVERPDGSNFTLKIRSTKLEDSAMYFCASRETSGGRTQYFGPGTRLLVL.

This sequence joins TRBV4-1 and TRBJ1-1; D uncertain. Germline values: CDR1 MGHRA, CDR2 YSYEKL. The CDR3 loop spans 15 amino acids. V gave up 5 bases and J gave up 9 bases, with 22 bases separating them. CDR3 in DNA: TGCGCCAGCAGCTTGGGCTCACGGTCGGTAGCGAAAGCTTTCTTT. Its protein product is CASSLGSRSVAKAFF.

The chain employs TRBV7-8 and TRBJ2-5; 8 bases line up with TRBD1. Germline V gene lookup returns CDR1 SGHVS and CDR2 FQNEAQ. The CDR3 has 15 residues. The V and J ends lost 5 bases and 9 bases, in that order; junction bases with no gene match: 14. Here the CDR3 DNA reads TGTGCCAGCAGCCTCCCAGGGGGCAGTAGATGGGCCCAGTACTTC. This gives the protein CASSLPGGSRWAQYF.

The chain uses TRBV28 and TRBJ2-7; D gene uncertain. The V gene lost 2 bases and the J gene lost 3 bases, with 5 bases spanning the gap. The germline V gene has CDR1 MDHEN and CDR2 SYDVKM. CDR3 size: 12 residues. CDR3 residues: CASSLESYEQYF. The CDR3 DNA is TGTGCCAGCAGTTTAGAGAGCTACGAGCAGTACTTC.